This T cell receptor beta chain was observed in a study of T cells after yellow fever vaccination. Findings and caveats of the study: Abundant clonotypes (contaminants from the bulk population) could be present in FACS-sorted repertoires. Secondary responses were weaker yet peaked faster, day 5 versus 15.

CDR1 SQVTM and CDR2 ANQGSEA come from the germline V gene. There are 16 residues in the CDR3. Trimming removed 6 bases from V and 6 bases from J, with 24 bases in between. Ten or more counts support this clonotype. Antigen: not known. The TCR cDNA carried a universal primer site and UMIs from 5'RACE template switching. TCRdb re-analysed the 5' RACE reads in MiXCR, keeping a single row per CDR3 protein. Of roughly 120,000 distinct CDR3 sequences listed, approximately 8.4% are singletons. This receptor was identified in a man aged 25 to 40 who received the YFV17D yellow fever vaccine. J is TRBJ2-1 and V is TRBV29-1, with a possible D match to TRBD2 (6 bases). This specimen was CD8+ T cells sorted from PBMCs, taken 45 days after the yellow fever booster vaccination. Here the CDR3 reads CSVPPWGSGESNEQFF. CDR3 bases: TGCAGCGTGCCCCCCTGGGGTTCGGGAGAAAGCAATGAGCAGTTCTTC.